Below are 22 T cell receptor beta chains sequenced from a single sample in a study of OX40 agonist ivuxolimab in advanced cancers. Profiling relied on immunoSEQ multiplex PCR, and the TCRdb table lists in-frame clones only, not all of them. The sample yields about 79,000 clones, around 90% seen once. Sequences were derived from CD4+ or CD8+ T cells sorted from blood, sampled in a trial of the OX40 agonist ivuxolimab. These TCRs come from an adult with an advanced solid tumor such as melanoma, head and neck, liver or kidney cancer.

This clone was recorded only once. The rearrangement links TRBV1 to TRBJ1-2. TRBV1 is shown as a pseudogene. The CDR3 contains 15 residues. CDR3 protein: CTSSQREGFQHGYTF. In DNA form, the CDR3 reads TGCACCAGCAGCCAAAGGGAGGGTTTTCAGCATGGCTACACCTTC.

Points on this clone: Other DNA sequences in this sample translate to the same CDR3. The chain has TRBV7-3 and TRBJ2-2; D remains unclear. Looked up from germline, CDR1 is SGHTA and CDR2 is FQGTGA. V was shortened by 2 bases and J by 8 bases, with 15 bases between the two germline ends. The CDR3 sequence is 15 residues long. CDR3 in DNA: TGTGCCAGCAGCTTAGGTCGAACCGCTGGGGGGGAGCTGTTTTTT. It yields the protein CASSLGRTAGGELFF. Based on the CDR3 plus reference TRBV7-3 and TRBJ2-2, the full variable domain is GAGVSQTPSNKVTEKGKYVELRCDPISGHTALYWYRQSLGQGPEFLIYFQGTGAADDSGLPNDRFFAVRPEGSVSTLKIQRTERGDSAVYLCASSLGRTAGGELFFGEGSRLTVL.

A single count supports this clone. The chain employs TRBV4-1 and TRBJ2-3, with D possibly TRBD2 on 6 matching bases. The CDR3 has 18 amino acids. Deletions cut 0 bases from V and 3 bases from J, with 19 bases between. Germline CDR1 and CDR2: MGHRA and YSYEKL. The CDR3 bases are TGCGCCAGCAGCCAAGAAGATGGCGGGGCGTTACGGACAGATACGCAGTATTTT. It yields the protein CASSQEDGGALRTDTQYF.

In nucleotides, the CDR3 is TGTGCCAGCTCACCCTTAGTGACAGAGACTGGAAACACCATATATTTT. It translates to CASSPLVTETGNTIYF. The chain employs TRBV18 and TRBJ1-3; maybe TRBD1 (5 bases). Deletions cut 3 bases from V and 2 bases from J, with 14 bases between. Germline assignment: CDR1 KGHSH and CDR2 LQKENI. The CDR3 spans 16 residues.

This chain uses TRBV18 with TRBJ2-7, with D maybe TRBD2 (6 bases). V gave up 6 bases and J gave up 3 bases, with 18 bases separating them. Per germline, CDR1 KGHSH and CDR2 LQKENI. The CDR3 consists of 15 residues. The chain's CDR3 is CASSRGTSGVYEQYV. Here the CDR3 DNA reads TGTGCCAGCTCCCGAGGGACTTCGGGTGTCTACGAGCAGTACGTC.

This clone was found a few times. In nucleotides, the CDR3 is TGCGCCAGCAGACCTACAGGGGGTGGCACTGAAGCTTTCTTT. Protein product: CASRPTGGGTEAFF. The chain is built from TRBV4-1 and TRBJ1-1, with 8 bases lining up with TRBD1. The CDR3 contains 14 residues. Germline-derived CDR1 and CDR2 are MGHRA and YSYEKL. The ends lost 6 bases at V and 4 bases at J; junction bases unmatched: 7.

V is TRBV15 and J is TRBJ2-2, with 9 bases aligning to TRBD1. The V segment lost 6 bases and the J segment 6 bases; nucleotides outside the gene matches: 17. This CDR3 has 18 residues. Germline-derived CDR1 and CDR2 are LNHNV and YYDKDF (reference sequence). The CDR3 sequence is CATSFPPGRTGAPGELFF. In nucleotides, the CDR3 is TGTGCCACCAGTTTTCCCCCGGGGAGGACAGGGGCCCCCGGGGAGCTGTTTTTT.

This clone was counted between two and nine times. This CDR3 is also generated by other DNA sequences in the sample. V gene TRBV11-3 combines with J gene TRBJ2-1; 9 nucleotides line up with TRBD2. The junction had 2 bases not matched to a gene; V was cut back by 4 bases and J by 4 bases. Germline V gene sequence: CDR1 SGHNT, CDR2 YENEEA. The CDR3 is made up of 14 amino acids. In DNA, the CDR3 is TGTGCCAGCAGCTCGGGACTAGCATACAATGAGCAGTTCTTC. It is translated as CASSSGLAYNEQFF.

The V call is TRBV19, the J call TRBJ2-5; 10 bases line up with TRBD2. J gave up 5 bases and V 1 base, and 7 bases lay outside the gene matches. Germline-derived CDR1 and CDR2 are LNHDA and SQIVND (reference sequence). CDR3 length equals 16 residues. This chain's CDR3 is CASSIAQRGGRETQYF. Written as DNA, the CDR3 is TGTGCCAGTAGTATAGCCCAGCGGGGGGGCCGGGAGACCCAGTACTTC.

The genes are TRBV4-2 and TRBJ1-2, with TRBD1 matching over 10 bases. The CDR3 loop spans 15 amino acids. V lost 3 bases and J lost 7; bases outside the gene matches: 8. The germline V gene has CDR1 LGHNA and CDR2 YNFKEQ. CDR3 sequence (DNA): TGTGCCAGCAGCCATGAATCCGGACAGGGGGGTGGCTACACCTTC. It codes for CASSHESGQGGGYTF.

V usage is TRBV15 and J usage is TRBJ2-5, with D unclear. The germline gives CDR1 LNHNV, CDR2 YYDKDF (reference sequence). V was shortened by 1 base and J by 4 bases, with 19 bases between the two germline ends. There are 17 residues in the CDR3. The CDR3, as DNA: TGTGCCACCAGCAGAGTGGTGAGGACGGAGAAGCCAGAGACCCAGTACTTC. As protein: CATSRVVRTEKPETQYF.

The chain uses TRBV2 and TRBJ1-1; TRBD1 matches 8 bases. This CDR3 is built from 13 residues. CDR1 and CDR2 from the germline V gene are SNHLY and FYNNEI. The junction had 1 base not matched to a gene; V was cut back by 6 bases and J by 1 base. CDR3: CASRGQGNTEAFF. CDR3 DNA: TGTGCCAGCAGAGGACAGGGGAACACTGAAGCTTTCTTT.

This clone was recorded a few times. The gene calls are TRBV28 and TRBJ1-2; D unclear. Germline values: CDR1 MDHEN, CDR2 SYDVKM. The V and J ends lost 2 bases and 7 bases respectively, with 11 bases between them. The CDR3 covers 13 residues. The CDR3 spells CASSLVVGAGYTF. CDR3 sequence (DNA): TGTGCCAGCAGTTTAGTGGTTGGAGCTGGCTACACCTTC.

Points on this clone: The sample carries other DNA sequences with the same CDR3. V gene TRBV18 combines with J gene TRBJ2-3; TRBD1 agrees at 9 bases. The junction had 4 bases not matched to a gene; V was cut back by 3 bases and J by 3 bases. CDR3 length: 15 amino acids. Looked up from germline, CDR1 is KGHSH and CDR2 is LQKENI. This chain's CDR3 is CASSPIGQGTDTQYF. The CDR3 DNA reads TGTGCCAGCTCACCTATAGGACAGGGGACAGATACGCAGTATTTT.

The rearrangement links TRBV6-1 to TRBJ1-5, with TRBD1 identical over 11 bases. Trimming took 4 bases from V and 6 from J; bases not matched to a gene: 11. Germline lookup yields CDR1 MNHNS and CDR2 SASEGT. CDR3 length: 17 residues. The CDR3: CASSVGQGASLGQPQHF. The DNA for the CDR3 is TGTGCCAGCAGTGTAGGACAGGGGGCGAGTCTAGGTCAGCCCCAGCATTTT.

The V gene is TRBV2, the J gene TRBJ1-2; no clear D. Trimming cost V 1 base and J 8 bases, with 14 bases left between them. CDR3 length equals 14 residues. The germline V gene encodes CDR1 SNHLY and CDR2 FYNNEI. In nucleotides, the CDR3 is TGTGCCAGCAGTGAAGGACGCCTAGGTAGGGGCTACACCTTC. It specifies CASSEGRLGRGYTF.

The chain recombines TRBV30 with TRBJ1-2, with TRBD1 matching 9 bases. The CDR3 consists of 16 residues. Germline trimming cut 4 bases from V and 3 bases from J; bases unmatched to any gene: 12. CDR1 GTSNPN and CDR2 SVGIG come from the germline V gene (reference sequence). CDR3 sequence: CAWTRPPWTGDYGYTF. The CDR3 DNA reads as TGTGCCTGGACCCGCCCCCCGTGGACAGGGGACTATGGCTACACCTTC.

V gene TRBV10-1 combines with J gene TRBJ2-2; D ambiguous. This CDR3 is 14 amino acids long. Trimming pared 0 bases from V and 7 bases from J, leaving 9 bases between. CDR1 and CDR2 from the germline V gene are WNHNN and SYGVQD (reference sequence). The DNA for the CDR3 is TGCGCCAGCAGTGAGTCGATGACCGACGGGGAGCTGTTTTTT. Its protein product is CASSESMTDGELFF.

This clone was seen only a few times. The genes are TRBV20-1 and TRBJ1-2, with D hard to call. The CDR3 has 11 amino acids. With 3 bases removed from V and 8 bases from J, the gap between germline ends came to 10 bases. Germline values: CDR1 DFQATT, CDR2 SNEGSKA (reference sequence). For the CDR3, the DNA is TGCAGTGCTAGCGCCTCTTTGGGCTACACCTTC. It specifies CSASASLGYTF.

The genes are TRBV19 and TRBJ2-3; maybe TRBD1 (6 bases). The CDR3 length is 15 residues. The germline CDR1 and CDR2 sequences are LNHDA and SQIVND (reference sequence). V lost 3 bases, J lost 3 bases, and 13 bases lay in between. CDR3 protein: CASSIFGGRTDTQYF. CDR3 nucleotide sequence: TGTGCCAGTAGTATCTTTGGGGGCCGTACAGATACGCAGTATTTT.

The V call is TRBV19, the J call TRBJ1-5, with 7 bases lining up with TRBD1. TRBJ2-3 explains the end of the DNA better; the J call may be wrong. Germline V gene lookup returns CDR1 LNHDA and CDR2 SQIVND (reference sequence). CDR3 length: 16 residues. The CDR3 loop reads CASSSDRSYSNQPQYF. For the CDR3, the DNA is TGTGCCAGTAGTTCGGACAGGAGCTATAGCAATCAGCCCCAGTATTTT.

The J gene is TRBJ1-1, the V gene TRBV28; 7 nucleotides align to TRBD1. V shed 7 bases and J 4 bases; nucleotides not matched to a gene: 15. CDR1 and CDR2 from the germline V gene are MDHEN and SYDVKM. This CDR3 region has 16 residues. DNA of the CDR3: TGTGCCAGCAAGGTGGGACAGATTCTTATTGCCACTGAAGCTTTCTTT. It yields the protein CASKVGQILIATEAFF. Full variable domain (rest looked up from reference TRBV28 and TRBJ1-1): DVKVTQSSRYLVKRTGEKVFLECVQDMDHENMFWYRQDPGLGLRLIYFSYDVKMKEKGDIPEGYSVSREKKERFSLILESASTNQTSMYLCASKVGQILIATEAFFGQGTRLTVV.